This section outlines one T cell receptor beta chain sequence together with its context. Its antigen remains unidentified. The donors, healthy Caucasians from Russia, were aged roughly 6 to 95. The sample comes from a study of blood T cells in healthy people across ages. The germline V gene encodes CDR1 MNHEY and CDR2 SVGEGT. The CDR3 is made up of 13 amino acids. The germline V and J ends were trimmed by 4 bases and 3 bases, with 9 bases remaining between them. Sample-barcoded 5' priming and a J-beta primer mix drove a second PCR of roughly 6 to 12 cycles. Every sample returned 3 million or more CDR3-containing paired-end reads. MiXCR, applied by TCRdb to the 5' RACE reads, yields one record per CDR3 protein. The table includes roughly 1.4 million distinct CDR3 sequences, 59% detected once. The study, taken as a whole, reports: Observed TCR beta diversity showed a strong correlation with the percentage of naive T cells as measured by flow cytometry.

The genes are TRBV6-2 or TRBV6-3 and TRBJ1-1; D may be TRBD1 (6 bases). Input material: blood. The TCR sequence derives from a man younger than 30 in good health. The CDR3 protein is CASSWNRDTEAFF. DNA of the CDR3: TGTGCCAGCAGTTGGAACAGGGACACTGAAGCTTTCTTT.